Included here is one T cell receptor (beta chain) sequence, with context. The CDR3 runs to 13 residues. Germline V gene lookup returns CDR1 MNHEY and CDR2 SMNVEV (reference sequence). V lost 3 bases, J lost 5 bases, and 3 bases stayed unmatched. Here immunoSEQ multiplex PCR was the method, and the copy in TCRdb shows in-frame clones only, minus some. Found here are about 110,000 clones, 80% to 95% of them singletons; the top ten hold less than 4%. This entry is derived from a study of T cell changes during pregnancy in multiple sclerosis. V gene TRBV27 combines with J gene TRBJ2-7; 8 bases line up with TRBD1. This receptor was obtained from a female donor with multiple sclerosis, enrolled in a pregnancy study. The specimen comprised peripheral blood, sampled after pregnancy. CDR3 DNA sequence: TGTGCCAGCAGTTTTGGGACAGGCCACGAGCAGTACTTC. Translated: CASSFGTGHEQYF.